Sequencing of this T cell receptor (beta chain) was carried out in a study of blood T cell repertoires in COVID-19. Study information: The analysed material was cDNA or gDNA that came from T cells, B-cell-depleted T cells, or PBMCs.

Original methodology: Reference gene primer amplification in the assay estimated nucleated cell counts. Sequencing used immunoSEQ multiplex PCR; TCRdb keeps in-frame clones, though not all of them. That table is the source of V, J and clone size, and D and trimming were worked out from the DNA. Of about 240,000 clones listed, around 89% were seen once; the top ten hold under 5%. This clone appeared a single time. Participants came from roughly 25 US areas, aged about 18 to 100 years. Participant-reported clinical history was the basis for cohort assignment. The CDR3 has 15 residues. Trimming removed 2 bases at V and 5 bases at J, with 14 bases between. Germline CDR1 is SGHRS and CDR2 is YFSETQ.

The J gene is TRBJ2-1, the V gene TRBV5-1; tentative D call: TRBD1 (6 bases). The source of this sequence is a woman aged 25 to 39 who had recovered from COVID-19. Sequencing was carried out using PBMCs or T cells enriched from blood (not recorded which). CDR3 residues: CASSFYGTFHNEQFF. For the CDR3, the DNA is TGCGCCAGCAGCTTTTACGGGACATTTCACAATGAGCAGTTCTTC.